This T cell receptor (beta chain) derives from a study of shared clonotypes between healthy human individuals (TCRdb year 2020). About the investigation overall: The cohort comprised two women and three men aged 18 to 49 years. For each donor, CD4 naive and CD4 memory were each given three plates, CD8 naive was given two plates, and CD8 memory was given one plate. To estimate repertoire size and how much clonotypes are shared between individuals, the study performed deep sequencing of blood TCR repertoires from five healthy adults. Different laboratories and diverse techniques were used to prepare libraries and sequence TCR repertoires, to increase sequencing depth and limit assay-specific biases. Each donor's leukapheresis produced roughly between about 0.8 and 10 billion PBMCs.

This clone appeared once. Its antigen specificity is not known. One base away there is no much larger clone; base qualities are not given. The paper as a whole reports these results and caveats: Based on pairwise subsampling, the degree of clonotype sharing among donors was expected to be affected by sequencing depth. Approximately 5% of naive CD4, 3% to 3.5% of naive CD8, 2% to 2.5% of memory CD4, and 0.4% of memory CD8 clonotypes were shared across several donors. Sampling was restricted to blood, and TCR repertoires in tissues likely differ from the TCR repertoires found in blood. Rarefaction of sorted-subset datasets indicated incomplete sequencing despite the large sequencing depth. Larger estimated clonotype richness was generally found for naive subsets than for memory subsets. Higher generation probabilities were observed for clonotypes shared by all four sorted-subset donors than for non-shared clonotypes. The small number of donors limited the genetic and exposure-history diversity represented.

The donors were healthy, HIV-negative adults who had no recently reported acute infections or vaccinations. Only Caucasian adults living in Nashville, Tennessee, USA were represented among the donors. CD4+ T cells were enriched through magnetic negative selection, after which naive cells were positively selected on CD45RA and the remaining negative fraction served as the memory subset. Blood was obtained by leukapheresis, after which PBMCs were separated by Ficoll-Histopaque density gradient centrifugation and cryopreserved in liquid nitrogen vapor phase. Purity and quantity of every magnetically sorted T cell population were checked by analytical flow cytometry. From each sorted fraction, genomic DNA was isolated and quantified by UV absorbance on a Nanodrop 2000c. TCR CDR3 regions were amplified from genomic DNA by multiplex PCR using the deep immunoSEQ assay. Extracted genomic DNA from each cell subset was distributed evenly across all wells of several immunoSEQ 96-well plates, and each plate was treated as a replicate. For sorted subsets, each replicate PCR was loaded with approximately 190 ng genomic DNA, equivalent to 32,000 or so T cell genomes. Purified libraries were quantified with a Qubit 3.0 fluorometer, sized on a Bioanalyzer 2100, and re-quantified with the KAPA Library Quantification kit. Each immunoSEQ 96-well plate was sequenced on its own single-read 150-cycle Illumina NextSeq 550 flow cell. Per the source publication's procedure: Because only junctional sequences without quality scores were contained in the immunoSEQ output, filtering matching that applied to full-length reads could not be performed. Sequences were annotated with PyIR, a Python wrapper for IgBLAST v1.9, using IMGT germline references to assign V/J genes and CDR3. Reads were filtered out if the reads had weak V/J assignments (E-value above 1e-6), no CDR3, stop codons, out-of-frame junctions, or ambiguous translated residues. V3J clonotypes were defined as sequences sharing an identical inferred V gene, J gene, and CDR3 amino acid sequence. To compute the percentage overlap between repertoires, the number of shared unique clonotypes was divided by the size of the smaller repertoire. Repertoire richness was assessed with RTK rarefaction, the Chao1 estimator, and Recon v2.1 estimates of unobserved clonotypes. Generation probabilities were computed with OLGA for all TCRbeta clonotypes obtained by the gDNA method from several donors. TCRdb limited this immuneACCESS table to in-frame rearrangements with V and J called. A share of clones is missing; checked studies link under half to unresolved V genes, and the rest is unexplained. V and J calls and clone size follow that table, whereas D and trimming were derived from the DNA. The sample contains some 1,400,000 clones, roughly 97% of them found a single time. Clones ranked in the top ten supply approximately 1% of the sample.

From the cysteine through the phenylalanine, the CDR3 covers 16 amino acids. Only the CDR3 part of the read is kept: 48 bases, read in frame from the first base. The germline V gene yields SGDLS for CDR1 and YYNGEE for CDR2. Ends trimmed: V by 0 bases, J by 5 bases; bases unmatched to a gene: 6. The clonotype originates from a young man in good health. Material: naive CD4+ T cells sorted from blood. What this sample's cell subset or site label stands for: CD45RA+ positively selected. This sequence uses TRBV9 and TRBJ2-5; the central 11 bases match TRBD2. The DNA is TGTGCCAGCAGCGTAGAGGGTAGCGGGAGGGCGGAGACCCAGTACTTC. This encodes CASSVEGSGRAETQYF.